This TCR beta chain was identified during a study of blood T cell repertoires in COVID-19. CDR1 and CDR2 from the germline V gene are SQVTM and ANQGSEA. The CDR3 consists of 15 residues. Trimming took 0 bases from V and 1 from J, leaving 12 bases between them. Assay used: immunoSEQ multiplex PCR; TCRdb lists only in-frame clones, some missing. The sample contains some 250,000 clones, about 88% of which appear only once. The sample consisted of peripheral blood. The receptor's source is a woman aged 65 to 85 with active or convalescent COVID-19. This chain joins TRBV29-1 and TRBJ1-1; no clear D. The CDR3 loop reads CSVEESGRRNTEAFF. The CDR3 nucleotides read TGCAGCGTTGAAGAGTCGGGGAGGAGGAACACTGAAGCTTTCTTT.